This T cell receptor (beta chain) derives from a study of graft-versus-host responses after intestinal transplantation. Whole-study findings and limits: GvH clones detected in recipient marrow included some appearing first in ileum or blood.

Concerning this clone: Its antigen is unknown.

TCRdb's table, derived via immunoSEQ multiplex PCR, lists solely in-frame clones and lacks some. The table includes roughly 46,000 clones, roughly 91% detected once. This sequence was found in a human patient who received an intestinal transplant, so some T cells may come from the graft donor. Specimen: PBMCs, collected 750 to 800 days after a first intestinal transplant, on the day of a second.

The CDR3 sequence: CASSLTAGINEKLFF. The CDR3 coding sequence is TGTGCCAGCAGCCTTACCGCAGGGATTAATGAAAAACTGTTTTTT. The chain joins TRBV7-8 to TRBJ1-4, with D perhaps TRBD1 (5 bases). Germline V gene data show CDR1 as SGHVS and CDR2 as FQNEAQ. V lost 5 bases to trimming and J lost 4 bases, with 14 bases between them. The CDR3 is 15 residues long.